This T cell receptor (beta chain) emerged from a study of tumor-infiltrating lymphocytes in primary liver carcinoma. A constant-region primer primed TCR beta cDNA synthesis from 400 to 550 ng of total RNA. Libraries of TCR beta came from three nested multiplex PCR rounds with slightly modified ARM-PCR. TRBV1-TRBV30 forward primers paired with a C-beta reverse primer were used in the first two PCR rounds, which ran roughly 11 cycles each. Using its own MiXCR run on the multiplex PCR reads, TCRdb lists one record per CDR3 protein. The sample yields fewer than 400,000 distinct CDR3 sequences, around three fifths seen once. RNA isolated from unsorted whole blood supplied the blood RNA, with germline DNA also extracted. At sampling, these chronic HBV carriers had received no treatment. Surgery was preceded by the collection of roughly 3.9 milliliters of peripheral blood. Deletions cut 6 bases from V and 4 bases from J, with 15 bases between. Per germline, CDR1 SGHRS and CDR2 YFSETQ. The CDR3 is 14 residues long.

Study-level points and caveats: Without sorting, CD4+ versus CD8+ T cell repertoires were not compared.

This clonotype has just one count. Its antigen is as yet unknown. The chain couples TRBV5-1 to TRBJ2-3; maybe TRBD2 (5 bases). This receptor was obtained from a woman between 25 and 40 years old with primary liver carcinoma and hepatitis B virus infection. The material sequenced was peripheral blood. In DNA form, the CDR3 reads TGCGCCAGCACGGTCGAGGGCCCGGCAGATACGCAGTATTTT. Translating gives CASTVEGPADTQYF.